This TCR beta chain was retrieved from a study of T cell repertoires in cytomegalovirus infection. Study summary: A matching HLA type, together with CMV infection, was signaled by public TCR beta signatures. Study-wide results and limits: CMV carriers with the relevant HLA were identified by cumulative public TCR beta family frequency.

Many counts were recorded for this clonotype. What it binds is unknown. One entry per CDR3 protein results from TCRdb running MiXCR on the reads. The sample gives about 130,000 distinct CDR3 sequences, approximately 8.8% of which show up once; over 9% is in the top ten. With 6 bases clipped from V and 6 bases from J, the junction kept 9 bases outside the gene matches. The CDR3 consists of 14 residues. Looked up from germline, CDR1 is MNHEY and CDR2 is SVGAGI. The rearrangement joins TRBV6-5 to TRBJ2-7, with 9 bases lining up with TRBD1. Material: PBMCs. The sequence was collected from a human donor in good health (CMV status not recorded). Some clones in this sample may be carry-over from other donors' samples. The CDR3 region has the DNA TGTGCCAGCAGAGAACCGGGACAGGGAGGCGAGCAGTACTTC. Its translation: CASREPGQGGEQYF.